This TCR beta chain is drawn from a study of T-cell memory formation after mild COVID-19 (dated by TCRdb to the early 2020s). For the wider study: TCR sequence clusters from the two donors were largely donor specific. In a couple of donors, T-cell clones that expanded and contracted after mild COVID-19 were followed by sequencing TCRalpha and TCRbeta repertoires longitudinally. Two young, previously healthy adult volunteers, one female and one male, were included in the cohort. The paper's findings and limits, for the study overall: Only a couple of mild cases were covered by the study, and larger cohorts that include severe cases with pre-infection samples were considered necessary. SARS-CoV-2 specificity was not confirmed for the second-wave clones peaking on day 37. From day 15 to 85, contracting clones showed balanced CD4/CD8 phenotypes, whereas a second wave of clones that expanded from day 15 to 37 leaned towards CD4+. Some responding clones were detected in pre-infection memory, which suggested that pre-existing cross-reactive memory T cells had joined the SARS-CoV-2 response. Contracting CD4+ clones appeared mostly in the CM and EM memory subsets, whereas CD8+ clones were enriched in EMRA.

Ficoll-Paque density gradient centrifugation was the method used to isolate PBMCs. A note on this clonotype: Its target antigen remains unknown. The record has no base qualities; no much larger clone is one base away.

For sequencing, an Illumina NovaSeq 6000 was employed. cDNA libraries for TCRalpha and TCRbeta were prepared by 5'RACE using constant-segment primers, with sample barcodes and unique molecular identifiers added. Trizol reagent was used to extract RNA from every sample. Libraries were amplified in two PCR steps, with a second sample barcode and Illumina TruSeq adapters added in the second step. Libraries were sequenced on an Illumina NovaSeq with 2 x 150 bp paired-end reads. Regarding the original processing steps: With migec v1.2.7, reads were demultiplexed and then collapsed into UMI-guided consensus sequences. Using mixcr v2.1.11, UMI consensuses were aligned to TRA and TRB V and J templates and then assembled into clonotypes. Clonotypes were classified as expanded or contracted when called significant by both edgeR and NoisET, with noise models trained on biological replicates. edgeR calls used a false discovery rate-adjusted p below 0.01 and a log2 fold-change threshold of 1. As an exploratory analysis of dynamics, PCA with hierarchical clustering was applied to max-normalized trajectories of the 1000 most abundant clonotypes. Separately sequenced CD4+ and CD8+ repertoires were used to assign the CD4 or CD8 phenotype of responding clones. TCRdb reprocessing: public reads trimmed at Q25 with fastp, clones called with MiXCR, in-frame beta chains kept. One record per CDR3 amino acid sequence lists the most common genes and DNA. It is TCRdb's table, rather than the study itself, that gives the V and J calls and clone size. The sample table shows approximately 290,000 distinct CDR3 sequences, and roughly 15% are seen once. In total, the top ten clones hold 22% of the sample.

Sequences were obtained from PBMCs or a T cell subset sorted from them (not recorded which). The origin of this receptor is a man aged 18 to 29 who had mild COVID-19 (a few samples of this study predate the infection). The sample titles of this study are shuffled in the database, so cell type and time point are left out; the donor was told from shared clones.

The sequenced DNA is TGCGCCAGCAGCCCTGGAGGCTCCTTCCAGGGGACCCAGTACTTC. It encodes CASSPGGSFQGTQYF. The chain is encoded by TRBV5-1 joined to TRBJ2-5, with the D call perhaps TRBD1 or TRBD2, as 5 bases match in each case. Spanning cysteine to phenylalanine, the CDR3 consists of 15 amino acids. Just the 45-base CDR3 DNA is kept, in frame starting at base 1. The germline ends are 20 bases apart after V is trimmed by 4 bases and J by 7 bases. The germline V gene yields SGHRS for CDR1 and YFSETQ for CDR2. The CDR3 plus the reference TRBV5-1 and TRBJ2-5 genes for the other parts give the full variable domain: KAGVTQTPRYLIKTRGQQVTLSCSPISGHRSVSWYQQTPGQGLQFLFEYFSETQRNKGNFPGRFSGRQFSNSRSEMNVSTLELGDSALYLCASSPGGSFQGTQYFGPGTRLLVL.